The 18 T cell receptor beta chains reported below all come from one sample, sequenced in a study of T cells expressing NK-cell markers. TCRdb reprocessed the 5' RACE reads, keeping one entry per CDR3 protein, no DNA. This table lists 300,000 to 450,000 distinct CDR3 sequences. The sequencing sample was made of blood T cells: a sorted CD56 or NKG2C T cell subset, CD4+ or CD8+ T cells, or bulk PBMC T cells (not recorded which). These receptors originate from a man between 18 and 69 years old in good health.

The gene calls are TRBV12-3 or TRBV12-4 and TRBJ2-3; checking the TCRdb D call of TRBD2 is not possible without DNA. This CDR3 is 16 amino acids long. The CDR3 region is CASSLGGGSSTDTQYF.

The V and J genes are TRBV13 and TRBJ1-5. The CDR3 consists of 12 residues. CDR1 PRHDT and CDR2 FYEKMQ come from the germline V gene (reference sequence). The CDR3 sequence is CASSQWGGPQHF.

The rearrangement uses TRBV5-6 and TRBJ2-7; the TCRdb call, TRBD2, lacks DNA for checking. This CDR3 spans 15 amino acids. Germline CDR1 SGHDT, CDR2 YYEEEE. The CDR3 loop is CASRTLAGGIYEQYF.

The V gene is TRBV28, the J gene TRBJ2-6; TCRdb returns TRBD2, unconfirmable since there is no DNA. CDR3 length: 15 amino acids. Germline assignment: CDR1 MDHEN and CDR2 SYDVKM. The CDR3 spells CASSFRLRSFNVLTF.

The rearrangement links TRBV12-3 or TRBV12-4 to TRBJ1-2; no DNA is available, so the TRBD1 call from TCRdb remains unchecked. The CDR3 runs to 11 residues. This CDR3 reads CASRNRDGYTF.

This chain links TRBV20-1 with TRBJ2-3. This CDR3 has 14 residues. Germline CDR1 and CDR2: DFQATT and SNEGSKA (reference sequence). CDR3 in amino acids: CSASRHLSTDTQYF.

This chain joins TRBV6-5 and TRBJ2-7; the TCRdb D gene call, TRBD1, has no DNA to confirm it. CDR3 length equals 15 residues. CDR1 is MNHEY and CDR2 is SVGAGI in the germline V gene. The CDR3 loop reads CASSYVSRGTYEQYF.

The genes are TRBV24-1 and TRBJ1-4; the D gene TCRdb calls, TRBD1, cannot be checked with no DNA. Looked up from germline, CDR1 is KGHDR and CDR2 is SFDVKD. CDR3 length: 15 amino acids. The chain's CDR3 is CATSDPRDPEEKLFF.

The chain employs TRBV20-1 and TRBJ2-1; TCRdb calls TRBD2, which cannot be checked without DNA. The germline CDR1 and CDR2 sequences are DFQATT and SNEGSKA (reference sequence). The CDR3 contains 14 residues. The CDR3: CSAKLAGGGDEQFF.

The chain combines TRBV1 with TRBJ2-5; TCRdb names TRBD1, which stays unverified in the absence of DNA. TRBV1 has pseudogene status. The CDR3 has 21 residues. The CDR3 protein is CTSSHQLSSITPGQPQETQYF.

This chain uses TRBV20-1 with TRBJ1-5; TCRdb designates TRBD1, a call that cannot be tested without DNA. CDR3 length: 13 amino acids. The germline V gene encodes CDR1 DFQATT and CDR2 SNEGSKA (reference sequence). The chain's CDR3 is CSIWGLGNQPQHF.

The rearrangement links TRBV6-1 to TRBJ1-2. This CDR3 region has 15 residues. Germline CDR1 MNHNS, CDR2 SASEGT. CDR3: CASSVFGVSGYGYTF.

The chain recombines TRBV12-3 or TRBV12-4 with TRBJ2-5; TCRdb selects TRBD1, and the lack of DNA leaves this call unchecked. This CDR3 comprises 15 residues. CDR3: CASSPGQGLGETQYF.

The chain couples TRBV27 to TRBJ1-1. Germline loops: CDR1 MNHEY, CDR2 SMNVEV (reference sequence). The CDR3 covers 17 residues. CDR3 protein: CASSFRAGWQLGTEAFF.

The rearrangement uses TRBV20-1 and TRBJ2-5; TCRdb's D gene call, TRBD1, goes unchecked for lack of DNA. This CDR3 region has 15 residues. Germline-derived CDR1 and CDR2 are DFQATT and SNEGSKA (reference sequence). CDR3 sequence reads: CSARGMDRGQETQYF.

The chain carries TRBV5-6 and TRBJ2-3; TCRdb designates TRBD2, a call that cannot be tested without DNA. The CDR3 contains 14 residues. In germline, CDR1 is SGHDT, CDR2 YYEEEE. CDR3 residues: CASSFSGTTDTQYF.

The V call is TRBV20-1, the J call TRBJ2-5; TCRdb picks TRBD2, but there is no DNA to check that call. From germline, CDR1 is DFQATT and CDR2 SNEGSKA (reference sequence). This CDR3 contains 17 residues. The CDR3 here is CSAREGLGLAGGETQYF.

The chain uses TRBV7-2 and TRBJ1-4; TCRdb reports TRBD1, a call that lacks DNA to check it against. This CDR3 spans 15 amino acids. The germline V gene encodes CDR1 SGHTA and CDR2 FQGNSA. The CDR3 loop reads CASSPRQDLNEKLFF.